The following is a T cell receptor (beta chain) sequence with its context. The antigen remains unidentified. The data were obtained in a study of radiotherapy plus CTLA-4 blockade in lung cancer. Study details: Patients showed objective responses in 18% of cases, and disease control was achieved by 31%.

TCRdb keeps only in-frame clones here, not all; method: immunoSEQ multiplex PCR. The table lists about 43,000 clones, 65% to 75% of them singletons. Study findings and constraints: Early clone dynamics of blood T cells, plus interferon-beta, reportedly predicted response best.

Focal radiation was given together with CTLA-4 blockade (ipilimumab) to patients with chemo-refractory metastatic non-small-cell lung cancer. This receptor was obtained from a human donor with non-small cell lung cancer who had a partial response to radiotherapy plus ipilimumab. Specimen: peripheral blood, collected from a patient treated with radiotherapy plus ipilimumab.

The CDR3 DNA reads as TGTGCCAGCAGCCCTGACACGGGGAAAGCTTTCTTT. Residues: CASSPDTGKAFF. V gene TRBV6-1 combines with J gene TRBJ1-1; no definite D call. Deletions cut 6 bases from V and 9 bases from J, with 14 bases between. The germline gives CDR1 MNHNS, CDR2 SASEGT. The CDR3 has 12 amino acids.